Presented here are 8 T cell receptor beta chains from one specimen sequenced in a study of T cell changes during pregnancy in multiple sclerosis. Clones were sequenced by immunoSEQ multiplex PCR, and TCRdb holds only the in-frame ones, with some missing. Of tens of thousands of clones listed, roughly 92% are singletons. Sequences were derived from peripheral blood, sampled in the second trimester of pregnancy. The receptors shown here come from a female donor with multiple sclerosis, enrolled in a pregnancy study.

The chain uses TRBV7-2 and TRBJ1-1; possibly TRBD1 for D (5 bases). The CDR3 sequence is 15 residues long. Between the trimmed V and J ends, which lost 5 bases and 0 bases, there was a span of 13 bases. Germline V gives CDR1 SGHTA, CDR2 FQGNSA. The CDR3: CASSTGWGLNTEAFF. DNA for the CDR3: TGTGCCAGCAGCACCGGGTGGGGCTTGAACACTGAAGCTTTCTTT.

This sequence joins TRBV9 and TRBJ1-1; TRBD1 agrees at 11 bases. The V and J ends lost 4 bases and 5 bases, in that order; junction bases with no gene match: 13. Germline-derived CDR1 and CDR2 are SGDLS and YYNGEE. The length of the CDR3 is 17 residues. CDR3 in amino acids: CASSPHGQGAGNTEAFF. The CDR3, as DNA: TGTGCCAGCAGCCCACACGGACAGGGGGCTGGGAATACTGAAGCTTTCTTT.

This chain connects TRBV10-3 to TRBJ2-1; 7 positions agree with TRBD2. This CDR3 spans 14 amino acids. Trimming cost V 11 bases and J 3 bases; bases outside gene matches: 10. CDR1 and CDR2 from the germline V gene are ENHRY and SYGVKD. DNA of the CDR3: TGTGCCTCAGTAGATGGCGGGAGCTACAATGAGCAGTTCTTC. It encodes CASVDGGSYNEQFF.

The V and J genes are TRBV11-3 and TRBJ2-7; 7 bases agree with TRBD2. CDR3 length equals 18 residues. Germline CDR1 and CDR2: SGHNT and YENEEA. The ends lost 5 bases at V and 0 bases at J; junction bases unmatched: 16. CDR3 nucleotide sequence: TGTGCCAGCAGCCCCGGGCCGCTAGCGGTAGCCTTCTCCTACGAGCAGTACTTC. Translated, it gives CASSPGPLAVAFSYEQYF. Combining the CDR3 with reference TRBV11-3 and TRBJ2-7 gives the whole variable domain EAGVVQSPRYKIIEKKQPVAFWCNPISGHNTLYWYLQNLGQGPELLIRYENEEAVDDSQLPKDRFSAERLKGVDSTLKIQPAELGDSAVYLCASSPGPLAVAFSYEQYFGPGTRLTVT.

As regards this clone: One end of the junction varies from germline; a read error may be responsible. This rearrangement joins TRBV29-1 to TRBJ1-3; D remains ambiguous. The length of the CDR3 is 12 residues. Germline loops: CDR1 SQVTM, CDR2 ANQGSEA. The CDR3 DNA sequence: TGCACCGTTGTTAGCTCTGGAAACACCATATATTTT. It translates to CTVVSSGNTIYF. Filled out from reference TRBV29-1 and TRBJ1-3, the complete variable domain reads SAVISQKPSRDICQRGTSLTIQCQVDSQVTMMFWYRQQPGQSLTLIATANQGSEATYESGFVIDKFPISRPNLTFSTLTVSNMSPEDSSIYLCTVVSSGNTIYFGEGSWLTVV.

The chain joins TRBV18 to TRBJ1-6; 9 bases are shared with TRBD1. CDR1 and CDR2 from the germline V gene are KGHSH and LQKENI. V lost 4 bases and J lost 3; bases outside the gene matches: 10. The CDR3 sequence is 18 residues long. CDR3: CASSQDRGGSVYNSPLHF. Written as DNA, the CDR3 is TGTGCCAGCTCACAGGACAGGGGAGGTTCGGTCTATAATTCACCCCTCCACTTT.

This clone was counted a single time. V usage is TRBV18 and J usage is TRBJ2-2, with D maybe TRBD1 (5 bases). The CDR3 has 15 amino acids. Between the trimmed V and J ends, which lost 3 bases and 4 bases, there was a span of 12 bases. In germline, CDR1 is KGHSH, CDR2 LQKENI. CDR3 coding DNA: TGTGCCAGCTCACCGCAGGGTTATGGCACCGGGGAGCTGTTTTTT. Translation gives CASSPQGYGTGELFF.

This chain links TRBV2 with TRBJ2-1; 8 positions match TRBD1. The V gene end was trimmed by 3 bases and the J gene end by 9 bases; junction bases not matched to a gene: 10. The germline V gene encodes CDR1 SNHLY and CDR2 FYNNEI. The CDR3 has 15 amino acids. The CDR3 reads CASSDPAGGEVEQFF. CDR3 DNA sequence: TGTGCCAGCAGTGATCCGGCAGGGGGCGAGGTTGAGCAGTTCTTC.